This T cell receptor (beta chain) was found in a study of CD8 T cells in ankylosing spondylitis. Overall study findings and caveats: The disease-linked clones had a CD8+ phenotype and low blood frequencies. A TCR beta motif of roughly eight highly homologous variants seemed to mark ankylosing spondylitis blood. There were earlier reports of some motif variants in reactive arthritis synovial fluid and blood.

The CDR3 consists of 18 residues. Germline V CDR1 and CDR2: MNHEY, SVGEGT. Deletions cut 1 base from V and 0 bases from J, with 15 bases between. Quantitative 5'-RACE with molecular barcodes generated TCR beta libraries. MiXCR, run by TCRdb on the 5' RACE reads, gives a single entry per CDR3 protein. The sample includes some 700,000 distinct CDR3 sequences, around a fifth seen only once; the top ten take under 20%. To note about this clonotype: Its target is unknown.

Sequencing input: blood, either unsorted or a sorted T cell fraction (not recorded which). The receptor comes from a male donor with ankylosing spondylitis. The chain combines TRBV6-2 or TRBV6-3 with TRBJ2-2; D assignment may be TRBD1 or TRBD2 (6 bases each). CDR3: CASSYLVPGASNTGELFF. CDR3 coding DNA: TGTGCCAGCAGTTACTTGGTGCCGGGGGCGTCGAACACCGGGGAGCTGTTTTTT.